This entry features one T cell receptor (beta chain) sequence. The antigen is undetermined. The CDR3 is 15 residues long. Second doses that came at about 4 or about 12 weeks were put together. The data derive from a study of T cell responses to AZD1222 COVID-19 vaccine. Study conclusions and caveats: Following two doses of AZD1222, Spike-specific TCR breadth and depth rose. No repertoire was sampled before or during the peak T cell response, only after it. Among spike-specific TCRs, nearly half reportedly target unmutated variant regions.

Only in-frame clones appear in the TCRdb table, and some are missing; sequencing was by immunoSEQ multiplex PCR. The sample lists roughly 120,000 clones, roughly 85% occurring once. This TCR derives from an adult who received the AZD1222 COVID-19 vaccine. Material: peripheral blood, obtained 28 days after the second AZD1222 dose. This rearrangement joins TRBV21-1 to TRBJ1-1. TRBV21-1 is assigned pseudogene status. CDR3 protein: CASSKWGGVGTEAFF. CDR3 DNA: TGTGCCAGCAGCAAGTGGGGGGGTGTAGGAACTGAAGCTTTCTTT.